Below are 16 T cell receptor beta chains sequenced from a single sample in a study of a mutant IDH1 vaccine in newly diagnosed glioma. Stated time point: week 47, end of study. All doses held 300 ug of mutant IDH1 20-mer peptide, with topical imiquimod. The assay was immunoSEQ multiplex PCR, and TCRdb's table has in-frame clones only and misses some. Among around 50,000 clones, almost 65% were seen once, and the ten largest hold about 5%. What these receptors recognize is not known. Sequenced here: peripheral blood mononuclear cells (PBMCs), sampled from a glioma patient whose treatment included an IDH1 peptide vaccine. Source of these receptors: a man aged 40-50 years with glioma. Some clones in this sample may be carry-over from other donors' samples.

The genes are TRBV2 and TRBJ1-2, with a weak D call TRBD1 (5 bases). Trimming shortened V by 8 bases and J by 10 bases, and 11 bases separated the two germline ends. Germline V gene data show CDR1 as SNHLY and CDR2 as FYNNEI. This CDR3 contains 10 residues. CDR3 residues: CASGGGFYTF. The CDR3 bases are TGTGCCAGCGGTGGGGGGTTCTACACCTTC. Complete variable domain (other parts from reference TRBV2 and TRBJ1-2): EPEVTQTPSHQVTQMGQEVILRCVPISNHLYFYWYRQILGQKVEFLVSFYNNEISEKSEIFDDQFSVERPDGSNFTLKIRSTKLEDSAMYFCASGGGFYTFGSGTRLTVV.

The sample holds a few counts of this clone. The rearrangement uses TRBV6-1 and TRBJ2-7; D ambiguous. Per the germline V gene, CDR1 is MNHNS and CDR2 is SASEGT. V lost 7 bases to trimming and J lost 3 bases, with 13 bases between them. The CDR3 loop spans 13 amino acids. CDR3 bases: TGTGCCAGCATTGTCGGCGGACGCTACGAGCAGTACTTC. Its protein is CASIVGGRYEQYF.

The chain carries TRBV27 and TRBJ2-7; the D gene is possibly TRBD1 (5 bases). V lost 5 bases and J 1 base, leaving 15 bases between the germline ends. This CDR3 spans 15 amino acids. Germline assignment: CDR1 MNHEY and CDR2 SMNVEV (reference sequence). In DNA, the CDR3 is TGTGCCAGCAGTCCAACCTGGACACGATCCTACGAGCAGTACTTC. Translating gives CASSPTWTRSYEQYF.

This clone was observed a handful of times. The chain links TRBV7-9 to TRBJ1-4, with D hard to call. The germline gives CDR1 SEHNR, CDR2 FQNEAQ (reference sequence). V shed 2 bases and J shed 9 bases, with 7 bases lying between them. The CDR3 sequence is 12 residues long. CDR3 DNA sequence: TGTGCCAGCAGCTTATTGTCCAAAAAACTGTTTTTT. It specifies CASSLLSKKLFF.

The chain's CDR3 is CASSEIGGAYQPQHF. In DNA, the CDR3 is TGTGCCAGCAGTGAGATTGGGGGCGCTTATCAGCCCCAGCATTTT. This chain joins TRBV6-1 and TRBJ1-5; D possibly corresponds to TRBD1 (6 bases). The V and J ends lost 3 bases and 5 bases respectively, with 14 bases between them. The CDR3 consists of 15 residues. In germline, CDR1 is MNHNS, CDR2 SASEGT.

This sequence joins TRBV6-5 and TRBJ1-1, with TRBD1 as a possible D gene (6 bases). The CDR3 spans 15 residues. Per the germline V gene, CDR1 is MNHEY and CDR2 is SVGAGI. The V and J ends lost 5 bases and 1 base respectively, with 14 bases between them. The CDR3 DNA sequence: TGTGCCAGCAGTCCCCAGACAGGCGGGAACACTGAAGCTTTCTTT. Residues: CASSPQTGGNTEAFF.

The V and J genes are TRBV14 and TRBJ1-4; D is unresolved. The CDR3 loop spans 14 amino acids. The V end lost 1 base, the J end lost 8 bases, and 11 bases lay between the germline ends. CDR1 SGHDN and CDR2 FVKESK come from the germline V gene. The CDR3 DNA sequence: TGTGCCAGCAGCCAAGTCGGCCGCAGGGAAAAACTGTTTTTT. It codes for CASSQVGRREKLFF.

The V and J genes are TRBV30 and TRBJ2-5; D call uncertain. CDR3 length: 11 residues. The V gene lost 1 base and the J gene lost 8 bases, with 8 bases spanning the gap. Germline CDR1 and CDR2: GTSNPN and SVGIG (reference sequence). For the CDR3, the DNA is TGTGCCTGGAGTGCTGCGACAACCCAGTACTTC. It specifies CAWSAATTQYF. Full variable domain (remainder filled in from reference TRBV30 and TRBJ2-5): SQTIHQWPATLVQPVGSPLSLECTVEGTSNPNLYWYRQAAGRGLQLLFYSVGIGQISSEVPQNLSASRPQDRQFILSSKKLLLSDSGFYLCAWSAATTQYFGPGTRLLVL.

The CDR3 sequence: CASSFDLAGTYQETQYF. For the CDR3, the DNA is TGTGCCAGCAGTTTCGATCTAGCGGGGACGTACCAAGAGACCCAGTACTTC. The chain uses TRBV27 and TRBJ2-5; 9 positions match TRBD2. The CDR3 totals 17 residues. Germline V gene sequence: CDR1 MNHEY, CDR2 SMNVEV (reference sequence). The ends lost 3 bases at V and 0 bases at J; junction bases unmatched: 8.

Concerning this clone: Germline is not matched at one junction end, which may reflect a read error. The rearrangement links TRBV5-1 to TRBJ2-5; D is perhaps TRBD1 (5 bases). This CDR3 comprises 14 residues. From germline, CDR1 is SGHRS and CDR2 YFSETQ. CDR3 in amino acids: CASSLDSTQGTQYF. CDR3 coding DNA: TGCGCCAGCAGCTTAGACAGTACCCAAGGGACCCAGTACTTC.

This clone was detected a few times. The J gene is TRBJ1-5, the V gene TRBV7-8; D ambiguous. Germline V gene sequence: CDR1 SGHVS, CDR2 FQNEAQ. The V and J ends lost 4 bases and 9 bases respectively, with 16 bases between them. The CDR3 is 14 amino acids. DNA for the CDR3: TGTGCCAGCAGCTCTGGGCCTCCCGAAGGGCCCCAGCATTTT. As protein: CASSSGPPEGPQHF.

V is TRBV5-1 and J is TRBJ2-3; no clear D. V was trimmed by 0 bases and J by 6 bases, leaving 11 bases between them. The CDR3 is made up of 14 amino acids. Germline V gene data show CDR1 as SGHRS and CDR2 as YFSETQ. The CDR3 DNA follows: TGCGCCAGCAGCTTGGCTCCCGGTTCCGATACGCAGTATTTT. Translation gives CASSLAPGSDTQYF.

About this clone: This CDR3 is also generated by other DNA sequences in the sample. The genes are TRBV10-1 and TRBJ1-2; D is undetermined. V lost 0 bases to trimming and J lost 4 bases, with 6 bases between them. Germline V gene lookup returns CDR1 WNHNN and CDR2 SYGVQD (reference sequence). CDR3 length: 13 residues. The DNA for the CDR3 is TGCGCCAGCAGTGAGTCAACAGCCTATGGCTACACCTTC. As protein: CASSESTAYGYTF.

V and J are TRBV29-1 and TRBJ1-2, with TRBD1 identical over 8 bases. V lost 3 bases and J lost 7; bases outside the gene matches: 4. The CDR3 loop spans 12 amino acids. The germline V gene encodes CDR1 SQVTM and CDR2 ANQGSEA. The CDR3 DNA reads as TGCAGCGTTGAGACAGGGGAGGGTGGCTACACCTTC. Translated: CSVETGEGGYTF.

This rearrangement joins TRBV19 to TRBJ2-7, with 9 bases aligning to TRBD1. The CDR3 is 15 amino acids. Unmatched junction bases numbered 10, after V lost 5 bases and J lost 5 bases. Germline V gives CDR1 LNHDA, CDR2 SQIVND (reference sequence). DNA for the CDR3: TGTGCCAGTAGTCCCTGGACAGGGGAGGGGAACGAGCAGTACTTC. It yields the protein CASSPWTGEGNEQYF.

The chain joins TRBV2 to TRBJ1-4; D is perhaps TRBD1 (5 bases). Trimming removed 6 bases from V and 5 bases from J, with 16 bases in between. The CDR3 sequence is 15 residues long. CDR1 SNHLY and CDR2 FYNNEI come from the germline V gene. Here the CDR3 reads CASRETGGWNEKLFF. Here the CDR3 DNA reads TGTGCCAGCAGAGAGACGGGGGGTTGGAATGAAAAACTGTTTTTT.